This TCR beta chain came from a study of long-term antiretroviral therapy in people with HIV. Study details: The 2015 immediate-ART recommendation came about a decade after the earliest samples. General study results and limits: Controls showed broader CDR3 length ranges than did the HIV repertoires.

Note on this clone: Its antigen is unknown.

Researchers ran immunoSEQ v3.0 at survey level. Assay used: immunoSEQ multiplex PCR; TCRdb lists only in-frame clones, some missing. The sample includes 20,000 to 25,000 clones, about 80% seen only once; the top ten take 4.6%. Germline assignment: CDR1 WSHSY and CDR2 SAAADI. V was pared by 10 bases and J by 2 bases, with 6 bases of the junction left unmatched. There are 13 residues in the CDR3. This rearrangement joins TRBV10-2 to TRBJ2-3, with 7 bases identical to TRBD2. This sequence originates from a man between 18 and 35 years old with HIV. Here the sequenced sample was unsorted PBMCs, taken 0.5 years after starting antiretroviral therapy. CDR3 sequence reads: CATGGTVTDTQYF. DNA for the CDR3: TGCGCCACGGGGGGTACGGTCACAGATACGCAGTATTTT.